These 28 T cell receptor beta chains came from one sample sequenced in a study of blood T cell repertoires in COVID-19. TCRdb keeps only in-frame clones here, not all; method: immunoSEQ multiplex PCR. The sample carries roughly 230,000 clones, roughly 87% recorded once. The sample consisted of peripheral blood. Source of these receptors: a woman aged 40 to 50 who had recovered from COVID-19.

V and J are TRBV11-2 and TRBJ2-1, with 11 bases lining up with TRBD2. With 4 bases clipped from V and 9 bases from J, the junction kept 8 bases outside the gene matches. The CDR3 contains 15 residues. The germline CDR1 and CDR2 sequences are SGHAT and FQNNGV. In DNA form, the CDR3 reads TGTGCCAGCAGCTCCAAACTAGCGGGAGATGGTGAGCAGTTCTTC. Protein sequence: CASSSKLAGDGEQFF.

This chain joins TRBV2 and TRBJ2-1, with 7 bases that match TRBD1. Germline CDR1 SNHLY, CDR2 FYNNEI. This CDR3 has 14 amino acids. V lost 6 bases and J lost 6; bases outside the gene matches: 8. The CDR3, as DNA: TGTGCCAGCAGGGGGACAGTCACCCTCAATGAGCAGTTCTTC. It is translated as CASRGTVTLNEQFF. Full variable domain (remainder filled in from reference TRBV2 and TRBJ2-1): EPEVTQTPSHQVTQMGQEVILRCVPISNHLYFYWYRQILGQKVEFLVSFYNNEISEKSEIFDDQFSVERPDGSNFTLKIRSTKLEDSAMYFCASRGTVTLNEQFFGPGTRLTVL.

The rearrangement links TRBV6-6 to TRBJ1-5; 9 positions match TRBD1. Trimming took 7 bases from V and 5 from J; bases not matched to a gene: 9. CDR3 size: 15 residues. Per the germline V gene, CDR1 is MNHNY and CDR2 is SVGAGI (reference sequence). The CDR3 coding sequence is TGTGCCAGCACCGACCGACAGGGGGTAGATCAGCCCCAGCATTTT. Translation: CASTDRQGVDQPQHF.

The chain is built from TRBV14 and TRBJ2-7, with D unresolved. CDR1 and CDR2 (germline): SGHDN, FVKESK. The CDR3 length is 14 residues. V gave up 3 bases and J gave up 5 bases, with 14 bases separating them. CDR3 bases: TGTGCCAGCAGCCACCCCTCCCACATTCACGAGCAGTACTTC. It yields the protein CASSHPSHIHEQYF.

The chain employs TRBV5-4 and TRBJ2-1, with a possible D match to TRBD2 (5 bases). CDR1 SGHNT and CDR2 YYREEE come from the germline V gene (reference sequence). The V and J ends lost 0 bases and 8 bases respectively, with 12 bases between them. CDR3 length: 14 residues. The CDR3 nucleotides are TGTGCCAGCAGCTTGGCAGCGGCTGCGGATGAGCAGTTCTTC. It codes for CASSLAAAADEQFF. The full variable domain, rest sourced from reference TRBV5-4 and TRBJ2-1, is ETGVTQSPTHLIKTRGQQVTLRCSSQSGHNTVSWYQQALGQGPQFIFQYYREEENGRGNFPPRFSGLQFPNYSSELNVNALELDDSALYLCASSLAAAADEQFFGPGTRLTVL.

This CDR3 reads CASSAPGQSNTGELFF. In nucleotides, the CDR3 is TGTGCCAGCAGTGCACCGGGACAGTCGAACACCGGGGAGCTGTTTTTT. The rearrangement uses TRBV25-1 and TRBJ2-2, with 7 nucleotides matching TRBD1. The length of the CDR3 is 16 residues. In germline, CDR1 is MGHDK, CDR2 SYGVNS. V trimming: 4 bases; J trimming: 0 bases; junction bases outside the gene matches: 5.

This chain connects TRBV28 to TRBJ2-2; D gene uncertain. Germline CDR1 reads MDHEN; CDR2 reads SYDVKM. The CDR3 has 14 residues. With 6 bases removed from V and 4 bases from J, the gap between germline ends came to 12 bases. CDR3 coding DNA: TGTGCCAGCAGCCCCGGTCACAGCACCGGGGAGCTGTTTTTT. Translation gives CASSPGHSTGELFF.

Written as DNA, the CDR3 is TGCGCCAGCAGCCAAGAGGGGGCAGGTAGGGAGACCCAGTACTTC. This translates into CASSQEGAGRETQYF. The V call is TRBV4-1, the J call TRBJ2-5; possibly TRBD1 for D (6 bases). V dropped 0 bases and J dropped 5 bases, with 13 bases sitting between them. The germline CDR1 and CDR2 sequences are MGHRA and YSYEKL. This CDR3 region has 15 residues.

The chain joins TRBV5-4 to TRBJ2-7; D is perhaps TRBD2 (5 bases). V was clipped by 4 bases and J by 0 bases, with 11 bases between them. From germline, CDR1 is SGHNT and CDR2 YYREEE (reference sequence). The CDR3 extends over 14 amino acids. The CDR3 region is CASSGGLNSYEQYF. In DNA, the CDR3 is TGTGCCAGCAGCGGTGGACTGAACTCCTACGAGCAGTACTTC.

This chain links TRBV12-3 or TRBV12-4 with TRBJ2-2; 9 bases line up with TRBD2. Trimming removed 5 bases from V and 10 bases from J; junction bases left unmatched: 5. The CDR3 sequence is 13 residues long. The CDR3: CASSHGLASELFF. CDR3 coding DNA: TGTGCCAGCAGTCACGGACTAGCGTCGGAGCTGTTTTTT.

V gene TRBV28 combines with J gene TRBJ2-1; D is unresolved. The CDR3 contains 12 residues. Germline CDR1 MDHEN, CDR2 SYDVKM. The germline V and J ends were trimmed by 3 bases and 8 bases, with 8 bases remaining between them. CDR3 region: CASSFPSDEQFF. CDR3 in DNA: TGTGCCAGCAGTTTCCCTAGTGATGAGCAGTTCTTC.

By frequency in the sample, this clone is medium-sized. This rearrangement joins TRBV6-2 or TRBV6-3 to TRBJ2-1, with D tentatively TRBD2 (5 bases). This CDR3 comprises 12 residues. Germline V CDR1 and CDR2: MNHEY, SVGEGT. Trimming removed 0 bases from V and 8 bases from J, with 5 bases in between. CDR3 DNA: TGTGCCAGCAGTTACTCGAGGGATGAGCAGTTCTTC. It translates to CASSYSRDEQFF.

This rearrangement joins TRBV10-3 to TRBJ2-5, with D tentatively TRBD1 (6 bases). V was trimmed by 3 bases and J by 3 bases, leaving 8 bases between them. The CDR3 totals 13 residues. Germline values: CDR1 ENHRY, CDR2 SYGVKD. CDR3 sequence reads: CAISDHREETQYF. The CDR3 DNA reads TGTGCCATCAGTGATCACAGGGAAGAGACCCAGTACTTC.

The rearrangement links TRBV7-9 to TRBJ1-2, with 8 bases aligning to TRBD1. CDR3 length: 15 residues. CDR1 and CDR2 (germline): SEHNR, FQNEAQ (reference sequence). Trimming cost V 5 bases and J 4 bases; bases outside gene matches: 9. The DNA for the CDR3 is TGTGCCAGCAGCCAAGGACAGGGAGCTAGCTATGGCTACACCTTC. It translates to CASSQGQGASYGYTF.

V is TRBV27 and J is TRBJ2-1; D is perhaps TRBD2 (5 bases). V was cut by 3 bases and J by 9 bases, with 15 bases left in between. The CDR3 length is 14 residues. Germline CDR1 and CDR2: MNHEY and SMNVEV (reference sequence). CDR3 sequence: CASSFRGSLREQFF. The CDR3, as DNA: TGTGCCAGCAGTTTCAGAGGGAGTTTGCGTGAGCAGTTCTTC.

In its sample, this clone was seen a few times. The chain is built from TRBV19 and TRBJ1-1; 7 positions match TRBD1. With V trimmed by 4 bases and J by 0 bases, 5 bases remained unmatched. CDR3 length equals 15 residues. Germline V gene lookup returns CDR1 LNHDA and CDR2 SQIVND (reference sequence). The chain's CDR3 is CASSTQTGMNTEAFF. The CDR3 coding sequence is TGTGCCAGTAGTACCCAGACAGGGATGAACACTGAAGCTTTCTTT.

The genes are TRBV11-3 and TRBJ2-6, with D maybe TRBD1 (5 bases). Germline CDR1 is SGHNT and CDR2 is YENEEA. The length of the CDR3 is 13 residues. V lost 10 bases and J lost 2, with 9 bases in between. CDR3 sequence: CAIKQAGANVLTF. The CDR3 nucleotides are TGTGCCATTAAACAGGCTGGGGCCAACGTCCTGACTTTC.

As DNA, the CDR3 is TGCGCCAGCAGCCAAGGGCCCGACAATTACAATGAGCAGTTCTTC. It specifies CASSQGPDNYNEQFF. The chain joins TRBV4-3 to TRBJ2-1; D remains unclear. The V gene's germline CDR1 is LGHNA and CDR2 YSLEER. The CDR3 has 15 amino acids. V lost 1 base and J 4 bases, leaving 11 bases between the germline ends.

This clone was observed a handful of times. The chain combines TRBV6-2 or TRBV6-3 with TRBJ2-3; D may be TRBD2 (5 bases). The V gene's germline CDR1 is MNHEY and CDR2 SVGEGT. The CDR3 runs 14 residues. Trimming cost V 4 bases and J 4 bases, with 12 bases left between them. The CDR3 region is CASSSLASPDTQYF. The CDR3, as DNA: TGTGCCAGCAGTTCTCTAGCCAGCCCAGATACGCAGTATTTT.

The rearrangement uses TRBV7-6 and TRBJ2-5; 9 positions agree with TRBD2. J gave up 4 bases and V 4 bases, and 10 bases lay outside the gene matches. The CDR3 runs 16 residues. In germline, CDR1 is SGHVS, CDR2 FNYEAQ. The CDR3 DNA sequence: TGTGCCAGCAGCTATGTAGGGCGGGAGGGCGGAGAGACCCAGTACTTC. Residues: CASSYVGREGGETQYF.

This chain joins TRBV5-6 and TRBJ1-5, with TRBD1 identical over 10 bases. Losses at the gene ends were 3 bases for V and 2 bases for J; bases not matched to a gene: 5. Germline V gene data show CDR1 as SGHDT and CDR2 as YYEEEE. CDR3 length equals 16 residues. CDR3 region: CASSWTGTGGNQPQHF. The DNA for the CDR3 is TGTGCCAGCAGCTGGACCGGGACAGGGGGCAATCAGCCCCAGCATTTT.

This chain uses TRBV5-4 with TRBJ2-7; TRBD1 agrees at 8 bases. Per germline, CDR1 SGHNT and CDR2 YYREEE (reference sequence). The CDR3 is 14 amino acids. Losses at the gene ends were 2 bases for V and 4 bases for J; bases not matched to a gene: 5. The CDR3 region is CASSFLGQAYEQYF. CDR3 bases: TGTGCCAGCAGCTTCCTGGGACAGGCGTACGAGCAGTACTTC. The entire variable domain, with the rest obtained from reference TRBV5-4 and TRBJ2-7, is as follows: ETGVTQSPTHLIKTRGQQVTLRCSSQSGHNTVSWYQQALGQGPQFIFQYYREEENGRGNFPPRFSGLQFPNYSSELNVNALELDDSALYLCASSFLGQAYEQYFGPGTRLTVT.

The count of this clone is one. The gene calls are TRBV4-3 and TRBJ2-2; 7 bases are a match to TRBD2. Germline CDR1 reads LGHNA; CDR2 reads YSLEER. V shed 4 bases, J shed 5 bases, and the junction held 4 bases outside the gene matches. CDR3 length: 14 residues. The CDR3 DNA follows: TGCGCCAGCAGCCCGGGGGGTTCAACCGGGGAGCTGTTTTTT. Translated: CASSPGGSTGELFF.

The chain joins TRBV3-1 (or the pseudogene TRBV3-2) to TRBJ2-5; D is unresolved. From germline, CDR1 is LGHDT and CDR2 YNNKEL (reference sequence). CDR3 length: 12 amino acids. V was trimmed by 1 base and J by 5 bases, leaving 5 bases between them. In DNA, the CDR3 is TGTGCCAGCAGCCAAGGTCTCGAGACCCAGTACTTC. Protein sequence: CASSQGLETQYF.

The rearrangement joins TRBV28 to TRBJ1-1; D gene ambiguous. Trimming left V 7 bases short and J 0 bases short, with 9 bases between. The germline V gene has CDR1 MDHEN and CDR2 SYDVKM. The CDR3 runs 13 residues. The CDR3 here is CASTRTLNTEAFF. CDR3 sequence (DNA): TGTGCCAGCACGAGAACCTTGAACACTGAAGCTTTCTTT. Full variable domain (remainder filled in from reference TRBV28 and TRBJ1-1): DVKVTQSSRYLVKRTGEKVFLECVQDMDHENMFWYRQDPGLGLRLIYFSYDVKMKEKGDIPEGYSVSREKKERFSLILESASTNQTSMYLCASTRTLNTEAFFGQGTRLTVV.

The chain employs TRBV10-3 and TRBJ1-1; TRBD1 matches at 7 bases. V lost 5 bases, J lost 4 bases, and 4 bases stayed unmatched. In germline, CDR1 is ENHRY, CDR2 SYGVKD. The CDR3 covers 13 residues. The CDR3 reads CAISTGAVTEAFF. For the CDR3, the DNA is TGTGCCATCAGTACAGGGGCGGTCACTGAAGCTTTCTTT.

The V and J genes are TRBV2 and TRBJ1-1; 9 nucleotides match TRBD1. With 3 bases clipped from V and 6 bases from J, the junction kept 5 bases outside the gene matches. This CDR3 spans 14 amino acids. Germline values: CDR1 SNHLY, CDR2 FYNNEI. The CDR3 here is CASSDDRGVPEAFF. CDR3 DNA: TGTGCCAGCAGTGATGACAGGGGGGTACCTGAAGCTTTCTTT.

The rearrangement joins TRBV5-5 to TRBJ1-1; 10 nucleotides match TRBD1. The CDR3 has 14 amino acids. Germline lookup yields CDR1 SGHKS and CDR2 YYEKEE (reference sequence). After removal of 4 bases from V and 6 bases from J, the junction contained 6 bases not matched to a gene. CDR3 nucleotides: TGTGCCAGCAGCGGCCAGACAGGGGGCTCTGAAGCTTTCTTT. Encoded protein: CASSGQTGGSEAFF. Complete variable domain (other parts from reference TRBV5-5 and TRBJ1-1): DAGVTQSPTHLIKTRGQQVTLRCSPISGHKSVSWYQQVLGQGPQFIFQYYEKEERGRGNFPDRFSARQFPNYSSELNVNALLLGDSALYLCASSGQTGGSEAFFGQGTRLTVV.